Below are 23 T cell receptor beta chains sequenced from a single sample in a study of T cell changes during pregnancy in multiple sclerosis. The repertoire was sequenced with immunoSEQ multiplex PCR; TCRdb's copy has only in-frame clones and lacks some. The sample lists around 110,000 clones; around 92% were seen once. The sample in question was peripheral blood, obtained after pregnancy. The receptors come from a female donor with multiple sclerosis, enrolled in a pregnancy study.

The chain is built from TRBV2 and TRBJ2-6; the D is unclear. The CDR3 loop spans 14 amino acids. Trimming shortened V by 3 bases and J by 0 bases, and 3 bases separated the two germline ends. The V gene's germline CDR1 is SNHLY and CDR2 FYNNEI. The CDR3 region has the DNA TGTGCCAGCAGTGACCGCTCTGGGGCCAACGTCCTGACTTTC. Amino acids: CASSDRSGANVLTF.

This rearrangement joins TRBV7-2 to TRBJ1-2; D is perhaps TRBD1 (6 bases). Germline assignment: CDR1 SGHTA and CDR2 FQGNSA. This CDR3 is built from 14 residues. Trimming pared 5 bases from V and 8 bases from J, leaving 18 bases between. The CDR3 is CASSPGGGPLGYTF. Written as DNA, the CDR3 is TGTGCCAGCAGCCCCGGGGGGGGGCCTTTAGGCTACACCTTC.

This chain uses TRBV5-1 with TRBJ1-3; maybe TRBD1 (6 bases). Germline CDR1 and CDR2: SGHRS and YFSETQ. The CDR3 extends over 15 amino acids. V lost 4 bases and J lost 3, with 14 bases in between. The CDR3 reads CASSVSGTSGNTIYF. CDR3 DNA: TGCGCCAGCAGCGTATCCGGGACAAGTGGAAACACCATATATTTT.

The chain carries TRBV5-4 and TRBJ2-1; weak D call: TRBD2 (6 bases). The CDR3 has 16 amino acids. The ends were cut back, 5 bases at V and 0 bases at J, with 15 bases in the middle. Germline V lookup: CDR1 SGHNT, CDR2 YYREEE (reference sequence). The CDR3 spells CASRTRSGSSYNEQFF. The CDR3 DNA reads as TGTGCCAGCAGGACACGAAGCGGGTCCTCCTACAATGAGCAGTTCTTC.

J is TRBJ2-3 and V is TRBV6-4, with D perhaps matching TRBD2 (5 bases). CDR3 length: 14 residues. V gave up 5 bases and J gave up 4 bases, with 13 bases separating them. Germline CDR1 reads MRHNA; CDR2 reads SNTAGT. The CDR3 is CASSRGGSADTQYF. The CDR3 nucleotides are TGTGCCAGCAGTCGAGGAGGAAGTGCAGATACGCAGTATTTT.

This clone was recorded a few times. The CDR3 bases are TGTGCCAGCACGGTGGGAGCTGGAAACACCATATATTTT. It encodes CASTVGAGNTIYF. V gene TRBV6-1 combines with J gene TRBJ1-3, with D uncertain. Trimming removed 7 bases from V and 2 bases from J, with 9 bases in between. The CDR3 contains 13 residues. The germline CDR1 and CDR2 sequences are MNHNS and SASEGT.

V and J are TRBV4-1 and TRBJ2-3, with 12 bases matching TRBD2. With 2 bases clipped from V and 3 bases from J, the junction kept 6 bases outside the gene matches. Germline V gene sequence: CDR1 MGHRA, CDR2 YSYEKL. This CDR3 spans 17 amino acids. The CDR3 loop is CASSQSGLAGTTDTQYF. The CDR3 bases are TGCGCCAGCAGCCAATCAGGACTAGCGGGGACGACAGATACGCAGTATTTT.

The V and J genes are TRBV7-9 and TRBJ2-7, with D tentatively TRBD2 (5 bases). The CDR3 spans 15 residues. V lost 5 bases to trimming and J lost 3 bases, with 17 bases between them. Germline assignment: CDR1 SEHNR and CDR2 FQNEAQ (reference sequence). CDR3 in amino acids: CASSAKDFPSYEQYF. The CDR3 DNA is TGTGCCAGCAGCGCAAAGGACTTCCCCAGCTACGAGCAGTACTTC. The variable domain in full, with the rest retrieved from reference TRBV7-9 and TRBJ2-7, is DTGVSQNPRHKITKRGQNVTFRCDPISEHNRLYWYRQTLGQGPEFLTYFQNEAQLEKSRLLSDRFSAERPKGSFSTLEIQRTEQGDSAMYLCASSAKDFPSYEQYFGPGTRLTVT.

The gene calls are TRBV7-8 and TRBJ1-2, with D perhaps TRBD1 (5 bases). Trimming left V 4 bases short and J 8 bases short, with 11 bases between. CDR3 length: 12 residues. CDR1 and CDR2 from the germline V gene are SGHVS and FQNEAQ. CDR3 in amino acids: CASSSGLQGYTF. CDR3 DNA sequence: TGTGCCAGCAGCTCGGGACTGCAGGGCTACACCTTC.

V usage is TRBV19 and J usage is TRBJ1-2; tentatively, D is TRBD1 (5 bases). V was pared by 4 bases and J by 8 bases, with 14 bases between. The germline V gene encodes CDR1 LNHDA and CDR2 SQIVND (reference sequence). The CDR3 totals 13 residues. The CDR3 DNA reads TGTGCCAGTAGTACAAACCGGGACTCCGGCTACACCTTC. This translates into CASSTNRDSGYTF.

This CDR3 is CASREDRASPLHF. The CDR3, as DNA: TGTGCCAGCAGAGAGGACAGGGCTTCACCCCTCCACTTT. This chain connects TRBV2 to TRBJ1-6, with 8 bases that match TRBD1. CDR1 SNHLY and CDR2 FYNNEI come from the germline V gene. This CDR3 comprises 13 residues. The junction had 4 bases not matched to a gene; V was cut back by 6 bases and J by 9 bases.

This clone was observed a single time. CDR3 loop: CASSLAPSGGAVEQFF. The CDR3 DNA is TGTGCCAGCAGCTTAGCCCCTAGCGGGGGGGCGGTTGAGCAGTTCTTC. V and J are TRBV11-3 and TRBJ2-1; 12 bases map to TRBD2. The germline gives CDR1 SGHNT, CDR2 YENEEA. Losses at the gene ends were 1 base for V and 9 bases for J; bases not matched to a gene: 7. The CDR3 contains 16 residues. Variable domain in full (rest from reference TRBV11-3 and TRBJ2-1): EAGVVQSPRYKIIEKKQPVAFWCNPISGHNTLYWYLQNLGQGPELLIRYENEEAVDDSQLPKDRFSAERLKGVDSTLKIQPAELGDSAVYLCASSLAPSGGAVEQFFGPGTRLTVL.

The chain combines TRBV28 with TRBJ2-1; 9 bases are shared with TRBD2. The V and J ends lost 2 bases and 7 bases, in that order; junction bases with no gene match: 9. Germline CDR1 is MDHEN and CDR2 is SYDVKM. There are 16 residues in the CDR3. CDR3 coding DNA: TGTGCCAGCAGTTTAAGAGGGGCGGGAGGGCCAAATGAGCAGTTCTTC. Translation: CASSLRGAGGPNEQFF.

CDR3 nucleotide sequence: TGTGCCAGTAGTAACCAGGGAAATCAGCCCCAGCATTTT. Amino acid sequence: CASSNQGNQPQHF. The V call is TRBV19, the J call TRBJ1-5; a weak D match, TRBD1 (5 bases). Germline V gives CDR1 LNHDA, CDR2 SQIVND (reference sequence). The CDR3 is 13 residues long. V was pared by 4 bases and J by 4 bases, with 8 bases between. Full variable domain (remainder filled in from reference TRBV19 and TRBJ1-5): DGGITQSPKYLFRKEGQNVTLSCEQNLNHDAMYWYRQDPGQGLRLIYYSQIVNDFQKGDIAEGYSVSREKKESFPLTVTSAQKNPTAFYLCASSNQGNQPQHFGDGTRLSIL.

The chain joins TRBV30 to TRBJ1-2; 7 bases align to TRBD1. Germline V CDR1 and CDR2: GTSNPN, SVGIG (reference sequence). This CDR3 is 15 amino acids long. V trimming: 3 bases; J trimming: 2 bases; junction bases outside the gene matches: 9. The DNA of the CDR3 is TGTGCCTGGAGCCCACCCGGACAGGCCAACTATGGCTACACCTTC. Translation: CAWSPPGQANYGYTF.

V and J are TRBV29-1 and TRBJ2-5; 12 bases match TRBD2. Germline CDR1 and CDR2: SQVTM and ANQGSEA. The CDR3 covers 16 residues. Trimming at V came to 4 bases and at J to 5 bases, leaving 11 bases not matched to a gene. The CDR3 is CSVGRLAGDRLETQYF. The CDR3 DNA follows: TGCAGCGTTGGACGACTAGCGGGAGACCGTCTTGAGACCCAGTACTTC.

This clone was observed once. The J gene is TRBJ1-1, the V gene TRBV14; TRBD1 aligns across 11 bases. The length of the CDR3 is 19 residues. V was clipped by 10 bases and J by 5 bases; unmatched bases: 24. Germline V gives CDR1 SGHDN, CDR2 FVKESK. CDR3 DNA: TGTGCCAACTACTGGACAGGGGGCGAAGGAAGGAGACGAACAACTGAAGCTTTCTTT. Its translation: CANYWTGGEGRRRTTEAFF.

The genes are TRBV10-1 and TRBJ2-2; 8 bases map to TRBD1. The CDR3 extends over 17 amino acids. Looked up from germline, CDR1 is WNHNN and CDR2 is SYGVQD (reference sequence). The ends lost 3 bases at V and 3 bases at J; junction bases unmatched: 9. CDR3 DNA sequence: TGCGCCAGCAGTGAATGGGTAGGACAGGGAGACACCGGGGAGCTGTTTTTT. It specifies CASSEWVGQGDTGELFF.

This chain joins TRBV18 and TRBJ2-1; 13 nucleotides line up with TRBD2. The CDR3 extends over 20 amino acids. The V segment lost 7 bases and the J segment 0 bases; nucleotides outside the gene matches: 15. CDR1 KGHSH and CDR2 LQKENI come from the germline V gene. CDR3 sequence reads: CASLQLVGTSGKSSYNEQFF. The CDR3 bases are TGTGCCAGCTTACAACTCGTAGGGACTAGCGGGAAGAGCTCCTACAATGAGCAGTTCTTC.

This chain connects TRBV5-1 to TRBJ2-7, with D perhaps TRBD2 (6 bases). Germline V CDR1 and CDR2: SGHRS, YFSETQ. The CDR3 covers 15 residues. Trimming cost V 4 bases and J 1 base, with 15 bases left between them. The chain's CDR3 is CASSPPLGGSYEQYF. CDR3 sequence (DNA): TGCGCCAGCAGCCCTCCCCTCGGGGGTTCCTACGAGCAGTACTTC.

J is TRBJ2-1 and V is TRBV29-1; D perhaps matches TRBD2 (5 bases). This CDR3 region has 11 residues. Germline V lookup: CDR1 SQVTM, CDR2 ANQGSEA. Between the trimmed V and J ends, which lost 8 bases and 5 bases, there was a span of 10 bases. CDR3 residues: CSLSSDNEQFF. CDR3 nucleotide sequence: TGCAGCTTGAGTAGCGACAATGAGCAGTTCTTC.

This chain connects TRBV5-6 to TRBJ1-1, with 8 bases identical to TRBD1. V trimming: 5 bases; J trimming: 2 bases; junction bases outside the gene matches: 5. Germline assignment: CDR1 SGHDT and CDR2 YYEEEE. This CDR3 region has 14 residues. CDR3 sequence reads: CASRIRGPNTEAFF. The DNA for the CDR3 is TGTGCCAGCAGAATCAGGGGGCCTAACACTGAAGCTTTCTTT.

This chain connects TRBV27 to TRBJ2-5; 7 bases map to TRBD1. V dropped 6 bases and J dropped 1; count of bases not matched to a gene: 14. Looked up from germline, CDR1 is MNHEY and CDR2 is SMNVEV (reference sequence). There are 17 residues in the CDR3. The CDR3, as DNA: TGTGCCAGCAGCACTTCACCCGCAGGGGGTGGCCAAGAGACCCAGTACTTC. Its translation is CASSTSPAGGGQETQYF.